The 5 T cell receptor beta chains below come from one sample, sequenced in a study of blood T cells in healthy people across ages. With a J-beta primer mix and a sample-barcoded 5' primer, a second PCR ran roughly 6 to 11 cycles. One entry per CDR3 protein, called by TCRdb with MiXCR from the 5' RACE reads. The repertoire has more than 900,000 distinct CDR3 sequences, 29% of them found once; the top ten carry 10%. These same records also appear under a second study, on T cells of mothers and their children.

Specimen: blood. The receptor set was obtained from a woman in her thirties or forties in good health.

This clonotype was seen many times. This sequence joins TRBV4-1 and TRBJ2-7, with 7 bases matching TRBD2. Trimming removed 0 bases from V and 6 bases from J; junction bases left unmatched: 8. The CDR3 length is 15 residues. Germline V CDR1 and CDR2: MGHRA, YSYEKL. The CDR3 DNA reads TGCGCCAGCAGCCAAGAGAACGGGGGGTTTAGCGAGCAGTACTTC. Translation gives CASSQENGGFSEQYF.

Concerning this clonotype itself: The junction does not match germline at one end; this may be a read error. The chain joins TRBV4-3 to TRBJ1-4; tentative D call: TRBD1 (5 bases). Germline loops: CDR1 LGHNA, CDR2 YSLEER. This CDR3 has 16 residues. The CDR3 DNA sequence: TGCGCCAGTAGCCGGGGAGGGACTTCAACTAATGAAAAACTGTTTTTT. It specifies CASSRGGTSTNEKLFF.

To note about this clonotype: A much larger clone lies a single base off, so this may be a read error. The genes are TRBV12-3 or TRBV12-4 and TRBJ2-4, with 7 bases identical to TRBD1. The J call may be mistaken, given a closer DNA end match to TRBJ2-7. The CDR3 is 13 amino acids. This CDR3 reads CASRATGSYEQYF. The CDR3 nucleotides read TGTGCCAGCAGGGCGACAGGGTCCTACGAGCAGTACTTC.

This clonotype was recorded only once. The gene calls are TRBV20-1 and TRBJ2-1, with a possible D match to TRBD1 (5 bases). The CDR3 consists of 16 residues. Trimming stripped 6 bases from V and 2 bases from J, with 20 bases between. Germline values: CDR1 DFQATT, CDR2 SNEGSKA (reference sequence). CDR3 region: CSAPTRQKDTYNEQFF. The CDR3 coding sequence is TGCAGTGCCCCGACGCGACAGAAGGATACCTACAATGAGCAGTTCTTC.

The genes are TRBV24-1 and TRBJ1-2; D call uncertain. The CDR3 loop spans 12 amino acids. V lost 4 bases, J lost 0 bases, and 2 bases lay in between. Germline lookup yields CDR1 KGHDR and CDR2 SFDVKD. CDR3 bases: TGTGCCACCAGTGAAACTAACTATGGCTACACCTTC. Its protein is CATSETNYGYTF.